The 12 T cell receptor beta chains listed next were all sequenced from one sample in a study of a mutant IDH1 vaccine in newly diagnosed glioma. This table comes from immunoSEQ multiplex PCR, and its TCRdb copy is limited to in-frame clones, with some not included. This table holds some 130,000 clones, around three quarters found once. Time point indicated: week 11, during vaccination. A single vaccine dose contained 300 ug of mutant IDH1 20-mer peptide, and topical imiquimod was used with it. Antigens for these TCRs are unknown. The material sequenced was PBMCs, taken from a glioma patient whose treatment included an IDH1 peptide vaccine. The receptors were gathered from a man aged 40-50 years with glioma.

The chain employs TRBV5-4 and TRBJ2-1, with 8 bases fitting TRBD1. V lost 4 bases to trimming and J lost 3 bases; unmatched junction nucleotides: 9. CDR3 length equals 16 residues. In germline, CDR1 is SGHNT, CDR2 YYREEE (reference sequence). The CDR3 loop reads CASSPEGTGFYNEQFF. CDR3 coding DNA: TGTGCCAGCAGCCCGGAGGGGACAGGATTCTACAATGAGCAGTTCTTC.

V usage is TRBV4-2 and J usage is TRBJ2-2; 16 bases map to TRBD2. The germline CDR1 and CDR2 sequences are LGHNA and YNFKEQ. This CDR3 comprises 21 residues. Trimming took 1 base from V and 4 from J; bases not matched to a gene: 12. Written as DNA, the CDR3 is TGTGCCAGCAGCCAAGCCCCCACCGGGACTAGCGGGAGGGAGGGCACCGGGGAGCTGTTTTTT. Amino acid sequence: CASSQAPTGTSGREGTGELFF.

The chain links TRBV7-2 to TRBJ2-3, with D possibly being TRBD2 (5 bases). From germline, CDR1 is SGHTA and CDR2 FQGNSA. This CDR3 region has 15 residues. V was trimmed by 3 bases and J by 0 bases, leaving 10 bases between them. The CDR3 is CASSFPGSSTDTQYF. CDR3 coding DNA: TGTGCCAGCAGCTTCCCGGGATCTAGCACAGATACGCAGTATTTT.

This chain connects TRBV7-9 to TRBJ2-3, with 8 bases matching TRBD2. The CDR3 has 18 amino acids. Germline V gene lookup returns CDR1 SEHNR and CDR2 FQNEAQ (reference sequence). Trimming removed 2 bases from V and 2 bases from J; junction bases left unmatched: 12. The CDR3 loop reads CASSLIIRRGDLTDTQYF. The CDR3 DNA sequence: TGTGCCAGCAGCTTAATTATCCGGCGGGGGGACCTCACAGATACGCAGTATTTT.

This clone was found a few times. The gene calls are TRBV27 and TRBJ1-2, with D perhaps TRBD1 (5 bases). There are 12 residues in the CDR3. The germline V and J ends were trimmed by 0 bases and 6 bases, with 5 bases remaining between them. Per the germline V gene, CDR1 is MNHEY and CDR2 is SMNVEV (reference sequence). DNA of the CDR3: TGTGCCAGCAGTTTATCAGGGGATGGCTACACCTTC. Its protein product is CASSLSGDGYTF.

This clone has just a few counts. This chain links TRBV29-1 with TRBJ2-7, with TRBD1 matching over 7 bases. This CDR3 spans 14 amino acids. V was pared by 5 bases and J by 0 bases, with 7 bases of the junction left unmatched. Germline V gives CDR1 SQVTM, CDR2 ANQGSEA. CDR3 sequence reads: CSVRRGTASYEQYF. In nucleotides, the CDR3 is TGCAGCGTTCGAAGGGGGACAGCCTCCTACGAGCAGTACTTC.

The chain recombines TRBV6-6 with TRBJ2-4; D unresolved. Germline assignment: CDR1 MNHNY and CDR2 SVGAGI (reference sequence). Trimming removed 5 bases from V and 5 bases from J, with 10 bases in between. CDR3 length: 13 amino acids. CDR3 nucleotide sequence: TGTGCCAGCAGTCCCCTGGTGGAAAACATTCAGTACTTC. Translating gives CASSPLVENIQYF.

J is TRBJ2-5 and V is TRBV6-5, with 11 positions matching TRBD2. The J call may not be correct, given that the DNA end is closer to TRBJ2-7. The CDR3 is 14 amino acids. Germline V gives CDR1 MNHEY, CDR2 SVGAGI. For the CDR3, the DNA is TGTGCCAGCAGTTGGACTAGCGGGTACTACGAGCAGTACTTC. This translates into CASSWTSGYYEQYF.

The rearrangement uses TRBV4-1 and TRBJ2-2; 9 nucleotides agree with TRBD2. This CDR3 has 15 amino acids. Germline-derived CDR1 and CDR2 are MGHRA and YSYEKL. V shed 1 base and J 7 bases; nucleotides not matched to a gene: 4. The DNA of the CDR3 is TGCGCCAGCAGCCAAGTGGCGGGAGGGGACGGGGAGCTGTTTTTT. Protein product: CASSQVAGGDGELFF.

The chain employs TRBV19 and TRBJ2-5, with 7 bases matching TRBD1. The CDR3 has 14 residues. The J segment lost 5 bases and the V segment lost 5 bases, leaving 8 bases of the junction unmatched. Germline loops: CDR1 LNHDA, CDR2 SQIVND (reference sequence). The chain's CDR3 is CASSSMAGGETQYF. CDR3 DNA sequence: TGTGCCAGTAGTTCTATGGCAGGGGGTGAGACCCAGTACTTC.

This chain uses TRBV5-4 with TRBJ2-3; D is possibly TRBD2 (5 bases). CDR3 length equals 14 residues. Germline V CDR1 and CDR2: SGHNT, YYREEE (reference sequence). Trimming took 3 bases from V and 2 from J, leaving 10 bases between them. DNA of the CDR3: TGTGCCAGCAGCTCTCAGGACTTCACAGATACGCAGTATTTT. This sequence encodes CASSSQDFTDTQYF.

The V call is TRBV15, the J call TRBJ2-2; D remains ambiguous. Germline-derived CDR1 and CDR2 are LNHNV and YYDKDF (reference sequence). V lost 0 bases to trimming and J lost 6 bases, with 8 bases between them. The CDR3 length is 14 residues. Written as DNA, the CDR3 is TGTGCCACCAGCAGAGATGAGGACCCCGGGGAGCTGTTTTTT. Translation gives CATSRDEDPGELFF.